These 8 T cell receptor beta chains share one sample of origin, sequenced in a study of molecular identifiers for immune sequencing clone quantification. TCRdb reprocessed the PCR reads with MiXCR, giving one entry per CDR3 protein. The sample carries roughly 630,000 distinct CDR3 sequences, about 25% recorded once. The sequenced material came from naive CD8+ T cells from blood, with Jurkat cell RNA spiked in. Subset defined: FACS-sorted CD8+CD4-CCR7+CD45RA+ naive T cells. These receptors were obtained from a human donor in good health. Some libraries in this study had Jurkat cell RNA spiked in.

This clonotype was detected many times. The CDR3 DNA sequence: TGCAGTGCTAGACTCGCGGGAGTACATACGCAGTATTTT. Translation gives CSARLAGVHTQYF. The chain joins TRBV20-1 to TRBJ2-3, with 7 bases aligning to TRBD2. With V trimmed by 2 bases and J by 7 bases, 6 bases remained unmatched. Germline V gene lookup returns CDR1 DFQATT and CDR2 SNEGSKA (reference sequence). This CDR3 contains 13 residues.

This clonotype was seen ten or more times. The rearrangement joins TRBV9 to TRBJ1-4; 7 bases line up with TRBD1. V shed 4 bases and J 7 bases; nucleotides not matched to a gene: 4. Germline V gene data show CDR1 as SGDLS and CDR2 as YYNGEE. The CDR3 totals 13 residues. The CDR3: CASSPWTGEKLFF. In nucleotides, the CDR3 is TGTGCCAGCAGCCCGTGGACAGGTGAAAAACTGTTTTTT.

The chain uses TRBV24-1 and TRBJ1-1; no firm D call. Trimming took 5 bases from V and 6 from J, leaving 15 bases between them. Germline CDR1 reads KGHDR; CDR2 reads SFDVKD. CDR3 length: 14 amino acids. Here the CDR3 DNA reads TGTGCCACCAGTGGGGTCCGGGGTAAGGCTGAAGCTTTCTTT. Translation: CATSGVRGKAEAFF.

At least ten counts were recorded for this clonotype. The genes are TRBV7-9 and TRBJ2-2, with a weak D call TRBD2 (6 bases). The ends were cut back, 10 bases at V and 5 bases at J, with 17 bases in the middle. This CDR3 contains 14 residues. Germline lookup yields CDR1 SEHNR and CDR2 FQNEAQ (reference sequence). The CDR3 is CATTGFAGTGELFF. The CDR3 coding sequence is TGTGCCACCACGGGATTCGCGGGGACCGGGGAGCTGTTTTTT.

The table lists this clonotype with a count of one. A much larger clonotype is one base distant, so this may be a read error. CDR3 protein: CASNLARERSYEQYF. The CDR3 DNA reads TGCGCCAGCAATCTAGCCCGGGAGCGCTCCTACGAGCAGTACTTC. The chain combines TRBV10-2 with TRBJ2-7, with a weak D call TRBD2 (6 bases). CDR3 length: 15 amino acids. The V end lost 7 bases, the J end lost 0 bases, and 16 bases lay between the germline ends. Germline V gene data show CDR1 as WSHSY and CDR2 as SAAADI.

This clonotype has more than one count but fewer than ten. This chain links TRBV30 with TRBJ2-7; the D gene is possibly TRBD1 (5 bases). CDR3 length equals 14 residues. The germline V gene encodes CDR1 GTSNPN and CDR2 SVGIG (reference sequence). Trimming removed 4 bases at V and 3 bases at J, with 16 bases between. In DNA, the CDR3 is TGTGCCTGGACCTCAGGGCCGGCGCTCTACGAGCAGTACTTC. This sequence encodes CAWTSGPALYEQYF. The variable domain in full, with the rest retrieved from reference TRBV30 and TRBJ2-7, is SQTIHQWPATLVQPVGSPLSLECTVEGTSNPNLYWYRQAAGRGLQLLFYSVGIGQISSEVPQNLSASRPQDRQFILSSKKLLLSDSGFYLCAWTSGPALYEQYFGPGTRLTVT.

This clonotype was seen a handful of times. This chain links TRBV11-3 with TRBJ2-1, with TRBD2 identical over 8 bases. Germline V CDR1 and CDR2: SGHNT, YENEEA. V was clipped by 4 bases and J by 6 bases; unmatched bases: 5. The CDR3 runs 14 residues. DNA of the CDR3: TGTGCCAGCAGCTCCGGGACTAGTCCCAATGAGCAGTTCTTC. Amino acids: CASSSGTSPNEQFF.

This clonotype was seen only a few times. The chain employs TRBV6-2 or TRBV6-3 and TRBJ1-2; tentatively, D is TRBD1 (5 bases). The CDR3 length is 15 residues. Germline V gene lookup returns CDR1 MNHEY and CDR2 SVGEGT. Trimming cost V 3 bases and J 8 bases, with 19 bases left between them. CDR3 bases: TGTGCCAGCAGTTATGGTGCCAGGGAAGTTTTCGGCTACACCTTC. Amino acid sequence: CASSYGAREVFGYTF.